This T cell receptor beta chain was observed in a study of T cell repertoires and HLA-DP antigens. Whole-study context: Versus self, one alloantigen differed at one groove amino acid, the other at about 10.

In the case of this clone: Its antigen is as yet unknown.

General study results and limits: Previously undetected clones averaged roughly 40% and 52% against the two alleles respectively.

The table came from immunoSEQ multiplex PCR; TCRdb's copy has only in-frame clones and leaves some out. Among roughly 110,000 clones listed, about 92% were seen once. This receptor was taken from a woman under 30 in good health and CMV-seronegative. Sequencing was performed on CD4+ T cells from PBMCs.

The CDR3 region has the DNA TGCGCCAGCAGCAAGTGGACTAGCGGGAGGTTCACAGATACGCAGTATTTT. Translation: CASSKWTSGRFTDTQYF. The rearrangement links TRBV4-1 to TRBJ2-3; 14 bases are shared with TRBD2. V lost 5 bases to trimming and J lost 2 bases; unmatched junction nucleotides: 6. The CDR3 runs 17 residues. In germline, CDR1 is MGHRA, CDR2 YSYEKL.